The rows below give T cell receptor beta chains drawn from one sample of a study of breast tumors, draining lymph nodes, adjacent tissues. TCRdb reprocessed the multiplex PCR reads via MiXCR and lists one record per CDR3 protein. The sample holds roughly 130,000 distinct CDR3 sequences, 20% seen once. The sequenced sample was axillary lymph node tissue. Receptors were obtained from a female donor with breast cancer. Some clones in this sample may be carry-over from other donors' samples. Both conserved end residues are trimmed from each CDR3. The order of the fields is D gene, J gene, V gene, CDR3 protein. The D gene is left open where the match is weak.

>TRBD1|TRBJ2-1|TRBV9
ASSAPGTGGRQF
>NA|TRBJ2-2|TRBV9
ASSAPQGIGELF
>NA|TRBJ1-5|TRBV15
ATSRVNQPQH
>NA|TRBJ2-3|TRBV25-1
ASSDPRRGSTDTQY
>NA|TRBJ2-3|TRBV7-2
ASSLQNTQY
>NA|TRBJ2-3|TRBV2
ASSDAVFDNTDTQY
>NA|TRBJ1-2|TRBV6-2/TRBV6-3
ATENRSYGYT
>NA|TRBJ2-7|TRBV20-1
SATGTVFHEQY
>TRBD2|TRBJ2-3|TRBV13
ASSPLQGLAGDTQY
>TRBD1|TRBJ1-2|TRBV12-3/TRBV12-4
ASGTGGRANGYT
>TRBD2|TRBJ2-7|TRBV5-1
ASSPGGSGGYEQY
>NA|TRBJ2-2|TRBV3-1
ASSQVSGGELF
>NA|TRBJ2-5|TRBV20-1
SAPKGGIQETQY
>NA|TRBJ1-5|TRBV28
ASSLGGGRQPQH
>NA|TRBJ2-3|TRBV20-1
SARDSETTDTQY
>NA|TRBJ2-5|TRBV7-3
ASSLTGLAETQY
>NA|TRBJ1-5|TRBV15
ATSKEGPWSNQPQH
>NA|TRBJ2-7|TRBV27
ASRPSWATSYEQY
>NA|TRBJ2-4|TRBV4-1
ASSQWEGVKNIQY
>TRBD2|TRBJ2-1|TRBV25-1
ASSESGSAYNEQF
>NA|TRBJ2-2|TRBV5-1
ASSLAEDSIAGELF
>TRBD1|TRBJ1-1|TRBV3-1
ASSQGIPGQGLGEAF
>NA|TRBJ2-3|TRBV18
ASSPYGATDTQY
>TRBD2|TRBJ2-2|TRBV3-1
ASSHTGTSGRGVGELF
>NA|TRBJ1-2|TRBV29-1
SVAENYGYT
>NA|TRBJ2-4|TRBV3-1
ASSSKGGDIQY